This T cell receptor beta chain was retrieved from a study of Graves' ophthalmopathy and Graves' hyperthyroidism. For the study at large: The blood sample was drawn at first diagnosis and before any treatment.

With 6 bases clipped from V and 0 bases from J, the junction kept 5 bases outside the gene matches. The germline gives CDR1 DFQATT, CDR2 SNEGSKA (reference sequence). The CDR3 runs to 14 residues. Amplification from RNA transcripts yielded the TCR beta CDR3 regions. First-round RT-PCR used HTBI primers; second-round multiplex PCR followed. One entry per CDR3 protein, called by TCRdb with MiXCR from the multiplex PCR reads. The data show about 340,000 distinct CDR3 sequences, with 17% seen just once and roughly an eighth held by the top ten. Ophthalmopathy was moderately-to-severely active, CAS at least 3, NOSPECS at least 4, lasting under 3 months.

Sequenced material: peripheral blood. The chain joins TRBV20-1 to TRBJ1-3; TRBD1 matches 7 bases. This TCR was sampled from an adult man with Graves' ophthalmopathy. In DNA, the CDR3 is TGCAGTGCCGAGCGGACAGGCTCTGGAAACACCATATATTTT. This codes for CSAERTGSGNTIYF.